This T cell receptor (beta chain) was captured in a study of T cells in Graves' hyperthyroidism and ophthalmopathy. Study results and limitations: Among clonotypes expanded in thyroid above 0.001, most were also found in blood.

The table lists this clonotype with a few counts. Its target is unknown. RNA transcripts served as the template for amplifying TCR beta CDR3 regions. The HTBI primer set was used in a first-round RT-PCR of the TCR CDR3. MiXCR was run by TCRdb on the multiplex PCR reads, yielding one entry per CDR3 protein. The sample consists of about 560,000 distinct CDR3 sequences, 16% of them appearing once. Newly diagnosed hyperthyroidism patients aged 18 to 65 years had disease lasting under 2 months. The sequence was obtained from a woman younger than 35 with Graves' hyperthyroidism. The sequenced sample was blood.

The chain's CDR3 is CASSHGGTGTGGFF. The CDR3 DNA is TGTGCCAGCAGCCACGGAGGGACCGGGACAGGGGGGTTCTTC. The chain employs TRBV3-1 and TRBJ2-1, with TRBD1 matching 11 bases. In germline, CDR1 is LGHDT, CDR2 YNNKEL (reference sequence). The ends lost 3 bases at V and 15 bases at J; junction bases unmatched: 10. CDR3 length equals 14 residues.